This TCR beta chain was captured in a study of T cell responses to AZD1222 COVID-19 vaccine. Whole-study findings and limits: Reportedly, nearly half the spike-specific TCRs target unmutated variant regions. Just six people given AZD1222 tested seropositive at baseline. It should be noted that donors were predominantly white British and more often female, and clonal diversity was possibly underestimated.

To note about this clone: Its matching antigen is unknown.

Profiling relied on immunoSEQ multiplex PCR, and the TCRdb table lists in-frame clones only, not all of them. Of roughly 150,000 clones detected, approximately 89% appear once; the ten largest clones hold 5%. V was shortened by 3 bases and J by 2 bases, with 6 bases between the two germline ends. CDR3 length: 13 amino acids. In germline, CDR1 is SGHTA, CDR2 FQGTGA. This TCR derives from an adult in good health. Sequenced material: peripheral blood, taken on day 0 of AZD1222 vaccination. V and J are TRBV7-3 and TRBJ2-3, with D unclear. Here the CDR3 DNA reads TGTGCCAGCAGCTTCCTTACCACAGATACGCAGTATTTT. It translates to CASSFLTTDTQYF.